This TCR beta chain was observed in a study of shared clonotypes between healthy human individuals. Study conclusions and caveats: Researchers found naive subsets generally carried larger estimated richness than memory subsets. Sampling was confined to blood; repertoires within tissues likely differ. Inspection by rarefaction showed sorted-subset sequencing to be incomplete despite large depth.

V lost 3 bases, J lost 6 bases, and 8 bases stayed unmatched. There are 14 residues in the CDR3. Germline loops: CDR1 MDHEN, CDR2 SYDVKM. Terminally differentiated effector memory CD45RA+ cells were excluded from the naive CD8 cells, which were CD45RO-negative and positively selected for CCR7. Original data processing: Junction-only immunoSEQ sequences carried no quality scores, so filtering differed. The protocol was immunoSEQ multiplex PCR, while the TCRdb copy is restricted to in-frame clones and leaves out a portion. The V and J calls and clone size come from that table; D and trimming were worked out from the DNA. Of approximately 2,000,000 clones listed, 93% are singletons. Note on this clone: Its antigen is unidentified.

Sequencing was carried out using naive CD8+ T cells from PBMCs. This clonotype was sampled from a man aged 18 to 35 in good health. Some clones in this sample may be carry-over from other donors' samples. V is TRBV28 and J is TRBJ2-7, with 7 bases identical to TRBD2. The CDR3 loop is CASSFSGAAFEQYF. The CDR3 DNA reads TGTGCCAGCAGTTTCAGCGGGGCCGCTTTCGAGCAGTACTTC.